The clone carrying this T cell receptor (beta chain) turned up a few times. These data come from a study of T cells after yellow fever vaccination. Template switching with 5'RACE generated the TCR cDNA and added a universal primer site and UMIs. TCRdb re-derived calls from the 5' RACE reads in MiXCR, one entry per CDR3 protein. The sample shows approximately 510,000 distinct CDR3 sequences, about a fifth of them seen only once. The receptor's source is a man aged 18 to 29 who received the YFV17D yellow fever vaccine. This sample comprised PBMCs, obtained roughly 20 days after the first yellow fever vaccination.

DNA of the CDR3: TGTGCCAGCAGCTCCGAGAGGGGGGGAGAGACCCAGTACTTC. Residues: CASSSERGGETQYF. The genes are TRBV7-2 and TRBJ2-5, with D perhaps matching TRBD2 (7 bases). V lost 4 bases and J lost 4, with 13 bases in between. Germline assignment: CDR1 SGHTA and CDR2 FQGNSA. The CDR3 consists of 14 residues. Filled out from reference TRBV7-2 and TRBJ2-5, the complete variable domain reads GAGVSQSPSNKVTEKGKDVELRCDPISGHTALYWYRQSLGQGLEFLIYFQGNSAPDKSGLPSDRFSAERTGGSVSTLTIQRTQQEDSAVYLCASSSERGGETQYFGPGTRLLVL.